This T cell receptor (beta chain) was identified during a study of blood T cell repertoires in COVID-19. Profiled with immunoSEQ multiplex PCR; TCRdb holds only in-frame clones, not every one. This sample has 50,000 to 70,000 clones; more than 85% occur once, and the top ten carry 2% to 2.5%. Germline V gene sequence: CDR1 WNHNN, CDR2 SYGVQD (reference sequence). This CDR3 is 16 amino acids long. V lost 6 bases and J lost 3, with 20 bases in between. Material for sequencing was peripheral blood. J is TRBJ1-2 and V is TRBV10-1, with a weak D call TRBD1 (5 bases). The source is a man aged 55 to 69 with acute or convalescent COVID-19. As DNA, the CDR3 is TGCGCCAGCAGAGACGGGGAGGGGAGATGGGACTATGGCTACACCTTC. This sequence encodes CASRDGEGRWDYGYTF.